This TCR beta chain was documented in a study of cytomegalovirus exposure and HLA in healthy donors. In this sample, this clone turned up a few times. Both 60 Vbeta primers and 13 Jbeta primers went into the PCR. Assay: immunoSEQ multiplex PCR; the TCRdb copy retains only in-frame clones and omits some. In the table there are tens of thousands of clones, roughly 64% of which are singletons. CDR3 length: 16 residues. V lost 4 bases and J lost 0, with 16 bases in between. Germline V gene data show CDR1 as LGHNA and CDR2 as YNFKEQ. The chain has TRBV4-2 and TRBJ2-7; D possibly corresponds to TRBD2 (5 bases). The TCR sequence derives from a man between 40 and 49 years old in good health and CMV-seropositive. The sample taken for sequencing was PBMCs. CDR3 nucleotides: TGTGCCAGCAGCCTGAGGGCAGAAGTAAGCTCCTACGAGCAGTACTTC. Its protein product is CASSLRAEVSSYEQYF.